This T cell receptor beta chain was sequenced for a study of blood T cells in healthy people across ages. This clonotype was seen a handful of times. The individuals who served as donors were healthy Caucasians living in Russia, aged about 6 to 100. Trimming cost V 3 bases and J 4 bases, with 13 bases left between them. From germline, CDR1 is DFQATT and CDR2 SNEGSKA (reference sequence). CDR3 length: 14 residues. Using a J-beta primer mix together with a sample-barcoded 5' primer, a second PCR was run for about 6 to 11 cycles. Tagging of each cDNA molecule was performed by a template-switch adaptor with 12 random nucleotides. One entry per CDR3 protein, called by TCRdb with MiXCR from the 5' RACE reads. Among some 1.4 million distinct CDR3 sequences listed, about 40% were seen once.

V gene TRBV20-1 combines with J gene TRBJ1-5, with D unclear. The sequence derives from a woman under 30 in good health. The sequenced sample consisted of blood. CDR3 DNA: TGCAGTGCTAGTTGGGAGGTGGGAAATCAGCCCCAGCATTTT. It codes for CSASWEVGNQPQHF.